This T cell receptor (beta chain) was recovered during a study of cytomegalovirus exposure and HLA in healthy donors. Germline CDR1 SEHNR, CDR2 FQNEAQ (reference sequence). V shed 1 base and J 3 bases; nucleotides not matched to a gene: 3. The CDR3 length is 14 residues. This clone was seen more than once but under ten times. Primers: 60 Vbeta forward and 13 Jbeta reverse. Method: immunoSEQ multiplex PCR; TCRdb's copy keeps in-frame clones and lacks some. Of 130,000 or so clones in the sample, about 61% were seen once. This sequence was found in a woman in her thirties or forties in good health and CMV-seronegative. The sample comprised PBMCs. The chain has TRBV7-9 and TRBJ2-7, with 7 bases lining up with TRBD1. The CDR3 protein is CASSLDRGDYEQYF. In DNA form, the CDR3 reads TGTGCCAGCAGCTTAGACAGGGGAGACTACGAGCAGTACTTC.